This T cell receptor (beta chain) was recovered during a study of control samples from healthy donors and cancer patients. Trimming shortened V by 1 base and J by 5 bases, and 5 bases separated the two germline ends. Per the germline V gene, CDR1 is MNHNS and CDR2 is SASEGT. This CDR3 is 12 amino acids long. The method was immunoSEQ multiplex PCR; TCRdb's version includes in-frame clones alone and lacks a portion of them. The data contain around 130,000 clones, approximately 95% of them singletons. This clonotype originated in a man aged 25 to 40 in good health. Sequencing input: blood. The V and J genes are TRBV6-1 and TRBJ1-2; D gene unclear. In DNA form, the CDR3 reads TGTGCCAGCAGTGAAGGGGCTTATGGCTACACCTTC. It encodes CASSEGAYGYTF.